The 11 T cell receptor beta chains in this list originate from one sample, sequenced in a study of blood T cell repertoires in COVID-19. Sequenced by immunoSEQ multiplex PCR; TCRdb stores in-frame clones only, minus some. The sample shows about 150,000 clones, 80% of them seen only once. Sequencing used peripheral blood. The receptors come from a man in his 60s with active or convalescent COVID-19.

The V and J genes are TRBV28 and TRBJ2-4; weak D call: TRBD1 (5 bases). Germline V CDR1 and CDR2: MDHEN, SYDVKM. Trimming took 2 bases from V and 4 from J, leaving 12 bases between them. The CDR3 loop spans 15 amino acids. This chain's CDR3 is CASSLRRVDKNIQYF. The CDR3 nucleotides read TGTGCCAGCAGTTTACGCAGGGTTGATAAAAACATTCAGTACTTC.

The J gene is TRBJ2-3, the V gene TRBV10-3; 8 nucleotides match TRBD1. Losses at the gene ends were 0 bases for V and 0 bases for J; bases not matched to a gene: 5. The CDR3 extends over 17 amino acids. The germline V gene has CDR1 ENHRY and CDR2 SYGVKD. CDR3 in amino acids: CAISESYRTGSTDTQYF. The CDR3 DNA follows: TGTGCCATCAGTGAGTCGTACCGGACAGGGAGCACAGATACGCAGTATTTT.

There are a few counts of this clone. The V and J genes are TRBV7-3 and TRBJ2-1; a possible D gene is TRBD2 (6 bases). Trimming stripped 0 bases from V and 5 bases from J, with 8 bases between. The CDR3 sequence is 14 residues long. CDR1 and CDR2 (germline): SGHTA, FQGTGA. CDR3 loop: CASSLTGGHNEQFF. The CDR3 DNA reads TGTGCCAGCAGCTTAACCGGAGGGCACAATGAGCAGTTCTTC. The variable domain in full, with the rest retrieved from reference TRBV7-3 and TRBJ2-1, is GAGVSQTPSNKVTEKGKYVELRCDPISGHTALYWYRQSLGQGPEFLIYFQGTGAADDSGLPNDRFFAVRPEGSVSTLKIQRTERGDSAVYLCASSLTGGHNEQFFGPGTRLTVL.

J is TRBJ1-4 and V is TRBV4-1; 8 bases are a match to TRBD1. This CDR3 region has 14 residues. V shed 5 bases and J 7 bases; nucleotides not matched to a gene: 6. Per the germline V gene, CDR1 is MGHRA and CDR2 is YSYEKL. CDR3 nucleotides: TGCGCCAGCAGCTCTACAGGGGGTGGTGAAAAACTGTTTTTT. It translates to CASSSTGGGEKLFF.

J is TRBJ1-1 and V is TRBV6-4; D is uncertain. V was clipped by 10 bases and J by 11 bases, with 17 bases between them. Germline assignment: CDR1 MRHNA and CDR2 SNTAGT. The CDR3 length is 11 residues. The CDR3 region is CATRGSQDAFF. For the CDR3, the DNA is TGTGCCACCCGAGGGTCGCAGGATGCTTTCTTT.

V usage is TRBV9 and J usage is TRBJ2-2, with D tentatively TRBD1 (6 bases). This CDR3 comprises 13 residues. V was clipped by 2 bases and J by 8 bases, with 10 bases between them. Germline CDR1 SGDLS, CDR2 YYNGEE. The DNA for the CDR3 is TGTGCCAGCAGCGTGCAGGGGTTGGGGGAGCTGTTTTTT. As protein: CASSVQGLGELFF.

This clone has only a few counts. The chain is built from TRBV5-1 and TRBJ2-7, with 8 bases identical to TRBD2. The germline CDR1 and CDR2 sequences are SGHRS and YFSETQ. The CDR3 has 15 residues. J was trimmed by 3 bases and V by 0 bases; bases with no gene match: 5. CDR3 DNA: TGCGCCAGCAGCTTGGTTGGAGCGGGAGACTACGAGCAGTACTTC. Amino acids: CASSLVGAGDYEQYF.

The chain uses TRBV24-1 and TRBJ2-3, with 9 bases that match TRBD2. Germline V gives CDR1 KGHDR, CDR2 SFDVKD. V trimming: 4 bases; J trimming: 4 bases; junction bases outside the gene matches: 11. The CDR3 is 17 residues long. The CDR3 region has the DNA TGTGCCACCAGTGAATCCGCAGCGGGAGGCCTTCCAGATACGCAGTATTTT. It encodes CATSESAAGGLPDTQYF.

The CDR3 nucleotides read TGTGCCAGCAGCCGTCGGACGGCGGGAAAAGCATCCTACGAGCAGTACTTC. Translating it yields CASSRRTAGKASYEQYF. This chain joins TRBV5-6 and TRBJ2-7, with D tentatively TRBD2 (6 bases). V was pared by 4 bases and J by 1 base, with 21 bases between. Germline V gene sequence: CDR1 SGHDT, CDR2 YYEEEE. CDR3 length: 17 amino acids. Drawing the rest from reference TRBV5-6 and TRBJ2-7, the complete variable domain is DAGVTQSPTHLIKTRGQQVTLRCSPKSGHDTVSWYQQALGQGPQFIFQYYEEEERQRGNFPDRFSGHQFPNYSSELNVNALLLGDSALYLCASSRRTAGKASYEQYFGPGTRLTVT.

The rearrangement links TRBV3-1 (or the pseudogene TRBV3-2) to TRBJ1-5, with D unresolved. Germline loops: CDR1 LGHDT, CDR2 YNNKEL (reference sequence). The CDR3 spans 15 residues. V dropped 0 bases and J dropped 11 bases, with 17 bases sitting between them. The CDR3 DNA sequence: TGTGCCAGCAGCCAAGATGTGACGACTAGCCGGACCCAGCATTTT. It specifies CASSQDVTTSRTQHF.

CDR3 sequence (DNA): TGTGCCAGTAGTATACCTACGGGGGAAGATGGCTACACCTTC. Its translation is CASSIPTGEDGYTF. V usage is TRBV19 and J usage is TRBJ1-2; TRBD1 might be the D (5 bases). This CDR3 comprises 14 residues. CDR1 LNHDA and CDR2 SQIVND come from the germline V gene (reference sequence). V lost 2 bases, J lost 6 bases, and 13 bases lay in between.